These 14 T cell receptor beta chains share one sample of origin, sequenced in a study of memory CD4+ T cells and cytomegalovirus serostatus. The method was immunoSEQ multiplex PCR; TCRdb's version includes in-frame clones alone and lacks a portion of them. The top ten clones hold roughly 2% of a sample with 50,000 to 60,000 clones, around 83% of them seen once. Single viable CD3+CD4+CD8-CD45RO+ cells were sorted as the memory CD4+ T cells. Sample: memory CD4+ T cells from blood. The source is an adult in good health and CMV-seropositive.

This chain connects TRBV7-2 to TRBJ1-2; D may be TRBD1 (5 bases). Trimming shortened V by 2 bases and J by 5 bases, and 15 bases separated the two germline ends. CDR1 SGHTA and CDR2 FQGNSA come from the germline V gene. The CDR3 contains 15 residues. CDR3 residues: CASSLRDSKAYGYTF. The CDR3 DNA is TGTGCCAGCAGCTTAAGAGACAGCAAGGCTTATGGCTACACCTTC.

The chain carries TRBV5-1 and TRBJ2-6, with 8 positions matching TRBD1. Trimming cost V 2 bases and J 2 bases; bases outside gene matches: 3. In germline, CDR1 is SGHRS, CDR2 YFSETQ. The CDR3 consists of 16 residues. CDR3 coding DNA: TGCGCCAGCAGCTTATGGACAGGGACTGGGGCCAACGTCCTGACTTTC. Translating gives CASSLWTGTGANVLTF.

The chain recombines TRBV6-6 with TRBJ1-4; no clear D gene. CDR1 and CDR2 from the germline V gene are MNHNY and SVGAGI (reference sequence). V lost 8 bases and J lost 0, with 10 bases in between. This CDR3 has 14 residues. CDR3 sequence (DNA): TGTGCCAGCGGGAAAGCTACAACTAATGAAAAACTGTTTTTT. It yields the protein CASGKATTNEKLFF.

With regard to this clone: Sequence at one end of the junction differs from germline and may be a read error. The chain is built from TRBV6-5 and TRBJ2-1; 9 bases map to TRBD1. The CDR3 is made up of 15 amino acids. CDR1 is MNHEY and CDR2 is SVGAGI in the germline V gene. CDR3 sequence reads: CVSSPSGQGNNEQFF. The DNA for the CDR3 is TGTGTCAGCAGTCCCTCGGGACAGGGAAACAATGAGCAGTTCTTC.

The genes are TRBV7-8 and TRBJ2-3; D gene unclear. With 4 bases removed from V and 1 base from J, the gap between germline ends came to 15 bases. The CDR3 has 16 amino acids. Per the germline V gene, CDR1 is SGHVS and CDR2 is FQNEAQ. CDR3 in amino acids: CASSSHGTVRTDTQYF. The CDR3 nucleotides read TGTGCCAGCAGCTCCCATGGAACAGTCCGCACAGATACGCAGTATTTT. Filled out from reference TRBV7-8 and TRBJ2-3, the complete variable domain reads GAGVSQSPRYKVAKRGQDVALRCDPISGHVSLFWYQQALGQGPEFLTYFQNEAQLDKSGLPSDRFFAERPEGSVSTLKIQRTQQEDSAVYLCASSSHGTVRTDTQYFGPGTRLTVL.

The chain combines TRBV11-2 with TRBJ1-4; 10 bases fit TRBD1. Germline-derived CDR1 and CDR2 are SGHAT and FQNNGV. V was pared by 5 bases and J by 8 bases, with 8 bases of the junction left unmatched. CDR3 size: 15 residues. The CDR3 sequence: CASSLRQGATEKLFF. DNA for the CDR3: TGTGCCAGCAGCCTCCGACAGGGGGCTACAGAAAAACTGTTTTTT. Full variable domain (rest looked up from reference TRBV11-2 and TRBJ1-4): EAGVAQSPRYKIIEKRQSVAFWCNPISGHATLYWYQQILGQGPKLLIQFQNNGVVDDSQLPKDRFSAERLKGVDSTLKIQPAKLEDSAVYLCASSLRQGATEKLFFGSGTQLSVL.

The V call is TRBV5-6, the J call TRBJ1-2; 8 positions agree with TRBD1. This CDR3 contains 14 residues. With V trimmed by 5 bases and J by 3 bases, 6 bases remained unmatched. Germline values: CDR1 SGHDT, CDR2 YYEEEE. The DNA for the CDR3 is TGTGCCAGCAGTTCCAGGGGGCGCGACTATGGCTACACCTTC. Amino acid sequence: CASSSRGRDYGYTF.

V usage is TRBV7-6 and J usage is TRBJ2-2, with 7 bases aligning to TRBD1. The CDR3 extends over 14 amino acids. Germline assignment: CDR1 SGHVS and CDR2 FNYEAQ. Unmatched junction bases numbered 6, after V lost 5 bases and J lost 6 bases. CDR3 in amino acids: CASSATGFPGELFF. The CDR3, as DNA: TGTGCCAGCAGCGCGACAGGGTTTCCCGGGGAGCTGTTTTTT.

This clone appeared a single time. The chain combines TRBV5-1 with TRBJ2-1; 7 nucleotides align to TRBD2. The length of the CDR3 is 14 residues. Germline lookup yields CDR1 SGHRS and CDR2 YFSETQ. V was pared by 6 bases and J by 5 bases, with 8 bases of the junction left unmatched. The DNA of the CDR3 is TGCGCCAGCAAGGTGACTAGCTATAACAATGAGCAGTTCTTC. It translates to CASKVTSYNNEQFF.

The J gene is TRBJ1-1, the V gene TRBV28; possibly TRBD1 for D (5 bases). Germline CDR1 is MDHEN and CDR2 is SYDVKM. The CDR3 covers 16 residues. The ends were cut back, 6 bases at V and 5 bases at J, with 22 bases in the middle. This CDR3 is CASRPVVGPRTTEAFF. The CDR3 nucleotides are TGTGCCAGCAGACCCGTCGTGGGGCCCCGAACAACTGAAGCTTTCTTT.

The gene calls are TRBV5-1 and TRBJ1-3, with D tentatively TRBD1 (5 bases). V lost 2 bases, J lost 4 bases, and 13 bases lay in between. CDR3 size: 15 residues. Germline CDR1 SGHRS, CDR2 YFSETQ. CDR3 loop: CASSFGTLKGNTIYF. The CDR3 nucleotides read TGCGCCAGCAGCTTCGGGACGCTGAAAGGAAACACCATATATTTT.

The rearrangement joins TRBV28 to TRBJ2-7; 12 bases fit TRBD2. The germline V gene has CDR1 MDHEN and CDR2 SYDVKM. The J segment lost 2 bases and the V segment lost 5 bases, leaving 4 bases of the junction unmatched. The CDR3 loop spans 15 amino acids. The CDR3 region has the DNA TGTGCCAGCAGTCAGACTAGCGGGGGTACCTACGAGCAGTACTTC. It encodes CASSQTSGGTYEQYF.

The chain joins TRBV7-2 to TRBJ2-1; TRBD1 matches at 8 bases. CDR3 size: 14 residues. With V trimmed by 6 bases and J by 9 bases, 10 bases remained unmatched. Germline CDR1 reads SGHTA; CDR2 reads FQGNSA. CDR3 amino acids: CASRGDRLVGEQFF. The CDR3 DNA reads as TGTGCCAGCAGGGGGGACAGGTTGGTGGGTGAGCAGTTCTTC.

V usage is TRBV14 and J usage is TRBJ1-1; 9 bases fit TRBD1. After removal of 2 bases from V and 5 bases from J, the junction contained 6 bases not matched to a gene. Germline loops: CDR1 SGHDN, CDR2 FVKESK. The length of the CDR3 is 15 residues. DNA for the CDR3: TGTGCCAGCAGCCAATTGGGACAGGGAGAAACTGAAGCTTTCTTT. It specifies CASSQLGQGETEAFF. Drawing the rest from reference TRBV14 and TRBJ1-1, the complete variable domain is EAGVTQFPSHSVIEKGQTVTLRCDPISGHDNLYWYRRVMGKEIKFLLHFVKESKQDESGMPNNRFLAERTGGTYSTLKVQPAELEDSGVYFCASSQLGQGETEAFFGQGTRLTVV.